The subject of this entry is one T cell receptor beta chain. Sequencing used immunoSEQ multiplex PCR; TCRdb keeps in-frame clones, though not all of them. This sample has some 68,000 clones, with roughly 97% found just once. V was cut by 4 bases and J by 3 bases, with 9 bases left in between. This CDR3 spans 12 amino acids. Germline loops: CDR1 SQVTM, CDR2 ANQGSEA. The sample belongs to a study of cytomegalovirus exposure and HLA in healthy donors. This sequence originates from a man aged 18 to 30 in good health and CMV-seronegative. V usage is TRBV29-1 and J usage is TRBJ1-2; D might be TRBD1 (5 bases). The sequenced sample consisted of PBMCs. The CDR3 protein is CSVVQQDYGYTF. The DNA for the CDR3 is TGCAGCGTTGTTCAACAGGACTATGGCTACACCTTC. Drawing the rest from reference TRBV29-1 and TRBJ1-2, the complete variable domain is SAVISQKPSRDICQRGTSLTIQCQVDSQVTMMFWYRQQPGQSLTLIATANQGSEATYESGFVIDKFPISRPNLTFSTLTVSNMSPEDSSIYLCSVVQQDYGYTFGSGTRLTVV.